This entry is about one TCR beta chain. This sample was taken from a study of T cell responses to AZD1222 COVID-19 vaccine. Study-level background: Pooled samples include second doses given at about 4 or 12 weeks.

This table comes from immunoSEQ multiplex PCR, and its TCRdb copy is limited to in-frame clones, with some not included. The table has around 91,000 clones, approximately 91% seen once. This TCR came from an adult in good health. The specimen was peripheral blood, collected on day 0 of AZD1222 vaccination.

The CDR3 DNA reads as TGTGCCAGCTCACCGTACGGGGGTCGGAGCAATCAGCCCCAGCATTTT. Protein sequence: CASSPYGGRSNQPQHF. V and J are TRBV18 and TRBJ1-5, with D possibly being TRBD1 (5 bases). CDR3 length equals 16 residues. The V end lost 3 bases, the J end lost 1 base, and 13 bases lay between the germline ends. Looked up from germline, CDR1 is KGHSH and CDR2 is LQKENI.